These 15 T cell receptor beta chains were all obtained from the same sample, sequenced in a study of blood T cell repertoires in COVID-19. Method: immunoSEQ multiplex PCR; TCRdb's copy keeps in-frame clones and lacks some. The sample carries 110,000 to 150,000 clones, 88% recorded once. The sample taken for sequencing was peripheral blood. The source is an older man with acute or convalescent COVID-19.

This sequence joins TRBV14 and TRBJ2-3; D ambiguous. This CDR3 has 14 amino acids. The germline V and J ends were trimmed by 4 bases and 4 bases, with 12 bases remaining between them. The germline V gene has CDR1 SGHDN and CDR2 FVKESK. The CDR3 here is CASSLRTPPDTQYF. The CDR3 DNA reads TGTGCCAGCAGCCTTCGAACACCCCCAGATACGCAGTATTTT.

This chain connects TRBV6-5 to TRBJ2-5, with 8 bases identical to TRBD2. Trimming at V came to 0 bases and at J to 4 bases, leaving 1 base not matched to a gene. The CDR3 is 14 amino acids. CDR1 is MNHEY, CDR2 SVGAGI, per germline. The CDR3 DNA is TGTGCCAGCAGTTACTCGAGCGGGGGAGAGACCCAGTACTTC. It encodes CASSYSSGGETQYF.

This clone appeared a few times. The rearrangement uses TRBV30 and TRBJ2-7; 9 bases match TRBD2. CDR3 length equals 14 residues. Losses at the gene ends were 0 bases for V and 5 bases for J; bases not matched to a gene: 5. Germline assignment: CDR1 GTSNPN and CDR2 SVGIG (reference sequence). In DNA form, the CDR3 reads TGTGCCTGGAGTGTTGGGCTAGCGGGACACGAGCAGTACTTC. This encodes CAWSVGLAGHEQYF.

The chain joins TRBV2 to TRBJ2-3; a possible D gene is TRBD1 (5 bases). V gave up 1 base and J gave up 7 bases, with 18 bases separating them. Germline V gene data show CDR1 as SNHLY and CDR2 as FYNNEI. The CDR3 consists of 16 residues. The CDR3 bases are TGTGCCAGCAGTGAAGAAACAGGTGTAGCACAGAATACGCAGTATTTT. Amino acid sequence: CASSEETGVAQNTQYF.

Note on this clone: The same CDR3 also results from other DNA sequences found in this sample. The chain employs TRBV28 and TRBJ1-2; TRBD1 might be the D (6 bases). The germline CDR1 and CDR2 sequences are MDHEN and SYDVKM. The CDR3 is 12 amino acids. V lost 6 bases and J lost 4, with 9 bases in between. The CDR3 nucleotides are TGTGCCAGCAGGACAGGTTCCTATGGCTACACCTTC. Its translation: CASRTGSYGYTF.

The chain is built from TRBV30 and TRBJ2-7, with 13 bases lining up with TRBD2. The junction had 9 bases not matched to a gene; V was cut back by 1 base and J by 6 bases. This CDR3 has 16 amino acids. Germline assignment: CDR1 GTSNPN and CDR2 SVGIG (reference sequence). The CDR3 region is CAWSEGGLAGISEQYF. The CDR3 region has the DNA TGTGCCTGGAGTGAGGGGGGACTAGCGGGAATCTCCGAGCAGTACTTC.

V gene TRBV3-1 (or the pseudogene TRBV3-2) combines with J gene TRBJ1-2; D remains unclear. Between the trimmed V and J ends, which lost 2 bases and 5 bases, there was a span of 12 bases. Germline V gene sequence: CDR1 LGHDT, CDR2 YNNKEL (reference sequence). There are 14 residues in the CDR3. This CDR3 reads CASSQPGGGYGYTF. As DNA, the CDR3 is TGTGCCAGCAGCCAACCCGGAGGAGGATATGGCTACACCTTC.

This rearrangement joins TRBV6-5 to TRBJ1-6; perhaps TRBD1 as D (6 bases). The CDR3 totals 15 residues. Germline V CDR1 and CDR2: MNHEY, SVGAGI. V gave up 4 bases and J gave up 10 bases, with 17 bases separating them. CDR3 amino acids: CASSSRQAQASPLHF. The CDR3 nucleotides read TGTGCCAGCAGTTCCAGACAGGCTCAGGCGTCACCCCTCCACTTT.

This clone has a handful of counts. CDR3 sequence reads: CASSRTGWFETQYF. CDR3 nucleotide sequence: TGTGCCAGTAGTAGGACAGGGTGGTTCGAGACCCAGTACTTC. The chain couples TRBV19 to TRBJ2-5; TRBD1 aligns across 8 bases. The trim removed 4 bases at V and 5 bases at J, leaving 6 bases unmatched. Germline V lookup: CDR1 LNHDA, CDR2 SQIVND (reference sequence). The CDR3 consists of 14 residues.

The chain is built from TRBV12-3 or TRBV12-4 and TRBJ2-1; D is unresolved. Between the trimmed V and J ends, which lost 4 bases and 10 bases, there was a span of 14 bases. The CDR3 covers 13 residues. The CDR3 nucleotides are TGTGCCAGCAGTTCGACTCGAGGAAGGGAGCAGTTCTTC. Amino acid sequence: CASSSTRGREQFF.

The chain uses TRBV9 and TRBJ2-1; 9 positions agree with TRBD1. The CDR3 is 15 amino acids. With V trimmed by 3 bases and J by 4 bases, 5 bases remained unmatched. In germline, CDR1 is SGDLS, CDR2 YYNGEE. This CDR3 is CASSAGTGTYNEQFF. The CDR3 nucleotides read TGTGCCAGCAGCGCCGGGACAGGGACATACAATGAGCAGTTCTTC.

Remarks on this clone: This same CDR3 is encoded by further DNA sequences in the sample. The V gene is TRBV3-1 (or the pseudogene TRBV3-2), the J gene TRBJ1-2, with TRBD1 identical over 12 bases. J gave up 6 bases and V 4 bases, and 3 bases lay outside the gene matches. CDR3 length equals 14 residues. Looked up from germline, CDR1 is LGHDT and CDR2 is YNNKEL (reference sequence). CDR3 sequence: CASSLGQGADGYTF. Written as DNA, the CDR3 is TGTGCCAGCAGCCTGGGACAGGGGGCGGATGGCTACACCTTC.

This clone was detected only once. The V call is TRBV27, the J call TRBJ1-1; D unclear. The CDR3 is made up of 15 amino acids. Germline assignment: CDR1 MNHEY and CDR2 SMNVEV (reference sequence). Between the trimmed V and J ends, which lost 3 bases and 3 bases, there was a span of 14 bases. The CDR3 sequence: CASSFLGRPDTEAFF. CDR3 in DNA: TGTGCCAGCAGTTTCCTTGGGCGCCCTGACACTGAAGCTTTCTTT.

The J gene is TRBJ1-1, the V gene TRBV7-9, with D perhaps matching TRBD1 (6 bases). This CDR3 comprises 14 residues. Deletions cut 5 bases from V and 2 bases from J, with 12 bases between. In germline, CDR1 is SEHNR, CDR2 FQNEAQ (reference sequence). CDR3 amino acids: CASSRPDSNTEAFF. As DNA, the CDR3 is TGTGCCAGCAGCCGCCCGGACAGCAACACTGAAGCTTTCTTT.

The V and J genes are TRBV9 and TRBJ1-1; 8 bases are shared with TRBD1. CDR3 length: 14 amino acids. The germline V gene encodes CDR1 SGDLS and CDR2 YYNGEE. J gave up 0 bases and V 6 bases, and 4 bases lay outside the gene matches. The CDR3 DNA follows: TGTGCCAGCAACTCAGGGGGCATGAACACTGAAGCTTTCTTT. This codes for CASNSGGMNTEAFF.